Listed below are T cell receptor beta chains from one sample, sequenced in a study of beta chain features in type 1 diabetes. Generated by immunoSEQ multiplex PCR, the TCRdb table keeps only in-frame clones and is missing some. Among about half a million clones listed, about 32% were seen once. Sequenced: naive CD4+ T cells from blood. These receptors were taken from a man aged 18 to 30 in good health. Each CDR3 is given with its conserved first and last residue. A D gene is named only where the DNA matches it firmly. Clone sizes are given selectively: once, few, many, or a class where the clone is expanded.

cdr3_nt: TGTGCCAGCAGCAGGGCCGGGACAGGGCTGGACGAGCAGTACTTC; cdr3_aa: CASSRAGTGLDEQYF; j_call: TRBJ2-7; d_call: TRBD1; cdr3_length: 15; clone_size: -; v_call: TRBV7-9
cdr3_nt: TGTGCCACCAGCAGAGATCTAGGCAGGGGCACAGATACGCAGTATTTT; cdr3_aa: CATSRDLGRGTDTQYF; j_call: TRBJ2-3; d_call: -; cdr3_length: 16; clone_size: few; v_call: TRBV15
cdr3_nt: TGTGCCAGCAGCGGATCCGTCCTTTCTAGCACAGATACGCAGTATTTT; cdr3_aa: CASSGSVLSSTDTQYF; j_call: TRBJ2-3; d_call: -; cdr3_length: 16; clone_size: -; v_call: TRBV7-8
cdr3_nt: TGTGCCAGCAGCTTAGATCCTCTAGGTTCCAATGAGCAGTTCTTC; cdr3_aa: CASSLDPLGSNEQFF; j_call: TRBJ2-1; d_call: -; cdr3_length: 15; clone_size: -; v_call: TRBV13
cdr3_nt: TGTGCCAGCTCACCATTGCGGGGCACCTACGAGCAGTACTTC; cdr3_aa: CASSPLRGTYEQYF; j_call: TRBJ2-7; d_call: -; cdr3_length: 14; clone_size: -; v_call: TRBV18
cdr3_nt: TGTGCCTGGAGTCTCCGGGGGGATGAGCAGTTCTTC; cdr3_aa: CAWSLRGDEQFF; j_call: TRBJ2-1; d_call: TRBD2; cdr3_length: 12; clone_size: few; v_call: TRBV30
cdr3_nt: TGTGCCAGCAGCAGACCGACAGGGTTAAACATTCAGTACTTC; cdr3_aa: CASSRPTGLNIQYF; j_call: TRBJ2-4; d_call: TRBD1; cdr3_length: 14; clone_size: -; v_call: TRBV6-6
cdr3_nt: TGTGCCTGGAAGGTAGGGTGGACCTACAATGAGCAGTTCTTC; cdr3_aa: CAWKVGWTYNEQFF; j_call: TRBJ2-1; d_call: -; cdr3_length: 14; clone_size: few; v_call: TRBV30
cdr3_nt: TGTGCCAGCAGCCGAACAGGTAACAATCAGCCCCAGCATTTT; cdr3_aa: CASSRTGNNQPQHF; j_call: TRBJ1-5; d_call: -; cdr3_length: 14; clone_size: -; v_call: TRBV7-9
cdr3_nt: TGTGCCAGCAGCATGAAAGGACAGGGGCCTTACGAGCAGTACTTC; cdr3_aa: CASSMKGQGPYEQYF; j_call: TRBJ2-7; d_call: TRBD1; cdr3_length: 15; clone_size: few; v_call: TRBV7-2
cdr3_nt: TGTGCCAGCAGCCCCGACTTAAGCTCCTACGAGCAGTACTTC; cdr3_aa: CASSPDLSSYEQYF; j_call: TRBJ2-7; d_call: -; cdr3_length: 14; clone_size: -; v_call: TRBV9